The T cell receptor beta chain under discussion was sequenced for a study of shared clonotypes between healthy human individuals. As for the study in general: CD4 naive cells filled three plates per donor, CD4 memory three, CD8 naive two and CD8 memory one.

Points from the study as a whole: Clonotypes not shared had lower generation probabilities than those common to all four donors.

Sequenced by immunoSEQ multiplex PCR; TCRdb stores in-frame clones only, minus some. The profile shows more than 2 million clones, about 94% of them singletons. This clone has only one observation. Its antigen is not known. The same CDR3 is also encoded by other DNA sequences in this sample. What was sequenced was naive CD4+ T cells sorted from blood. Subset defined: CD45RA+ positively selected. The clonotype comes from a man between 18 and 29 years old in good health.

CDR3 in amino acids: CASSPTGGAGNQPQHF. DNA for the CDR3: TGTGCCAGCTCACCTACAGGGGGCGCCGGCAATCAGCCCCAGCATTTT. The chain links TRBV18 to TRBJ1-5; TRBD1 matches 9 bases. The CDR3 has 16 residues. The germline V gene encodes CDR1 KGHSH and CDR2 LQKENI. With 3 bases clipped from V and 2 bases from J, the junction kept 5 bases outside the gene matches.